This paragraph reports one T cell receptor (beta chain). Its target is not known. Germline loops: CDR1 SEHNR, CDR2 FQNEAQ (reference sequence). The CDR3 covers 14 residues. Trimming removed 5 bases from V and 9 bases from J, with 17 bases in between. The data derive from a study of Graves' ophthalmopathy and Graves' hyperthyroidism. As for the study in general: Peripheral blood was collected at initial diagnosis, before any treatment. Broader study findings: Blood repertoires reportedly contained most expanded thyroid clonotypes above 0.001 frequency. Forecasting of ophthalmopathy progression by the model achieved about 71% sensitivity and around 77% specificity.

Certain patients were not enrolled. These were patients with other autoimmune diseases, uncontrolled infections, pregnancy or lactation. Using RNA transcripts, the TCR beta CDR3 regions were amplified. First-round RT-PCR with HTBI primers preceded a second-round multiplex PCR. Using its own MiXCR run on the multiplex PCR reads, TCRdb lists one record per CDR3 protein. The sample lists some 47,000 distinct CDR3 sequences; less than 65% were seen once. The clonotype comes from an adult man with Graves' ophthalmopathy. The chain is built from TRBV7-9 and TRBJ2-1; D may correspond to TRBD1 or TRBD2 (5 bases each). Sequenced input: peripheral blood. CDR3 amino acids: CASSNTMGVGEQFF. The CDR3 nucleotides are TGTGCCAGCAGCAATACGATGGGGGTGGGTGAGCAGTTCTTC.